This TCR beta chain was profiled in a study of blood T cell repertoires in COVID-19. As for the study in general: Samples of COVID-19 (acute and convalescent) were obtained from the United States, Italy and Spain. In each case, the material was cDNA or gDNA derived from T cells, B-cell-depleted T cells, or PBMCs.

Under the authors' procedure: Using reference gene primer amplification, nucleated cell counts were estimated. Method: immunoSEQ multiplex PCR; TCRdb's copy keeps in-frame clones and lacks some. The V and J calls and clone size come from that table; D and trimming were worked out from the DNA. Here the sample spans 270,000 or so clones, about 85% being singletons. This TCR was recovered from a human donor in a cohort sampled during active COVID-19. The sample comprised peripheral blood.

The chain's CDR3 is CAWSRETQYF. The CDR3, as DNA: TGTGCCTGGAGTCGAGAGACCCAGTACTTC. The V and J genes are TRBV30 and TRBJ2-5; D is unresolved. CDR3 length: 10 amino acids. Trimming took 2 bases from V and 4 from J, leaving 2 bases between them. Germline-derived CDR1 and CDR2 are GTSNPN and SVGIG (reference sequence).